This T cell receptor (beta chain) was sequenced during a study of blood T cell repertoires in COVID-19. Study-level background: Some COVID-19 samples were acute and others convalescent; all came from the United States, Italy and Spain.

Everyone who took part was about 18 to 89 years old, and they came from about two dozen US areas. V was pared by 4 bases and J by 9 bases, with 21 bases between. Per germline, CDR1 LGHNA and CDR2 YNFKEQ. The CDR3 covers 15 residues. Study processing details: Nucleated cell counts were estimated from reference gene primer amplification. Method: immunoSEQ multiplex PCR; TCRdb's copy keeps in-frame clones and lacks some. The V and J calls and the clone size are those of that table, but D and trimming were determined from the DNA. The data contain a few hundred thousand clones, roughly 90% of them seen just once; the ten biggest clones take up roughly 18%.

The source of this sequence is a woman in her 30s who had recovered from COVID-19. Specimen: PBMCs or T cells enriched from blood (not recorded which). V is TRBV4-2 and J is TRBJ2-5; D is unresolved. The CDR3 DNA is TGTGCCAGCAGCCCATACATCGCGGATCCGAGCGCCCAGTACTTC. Encoded protein: CASSPYIADPSAQYF.